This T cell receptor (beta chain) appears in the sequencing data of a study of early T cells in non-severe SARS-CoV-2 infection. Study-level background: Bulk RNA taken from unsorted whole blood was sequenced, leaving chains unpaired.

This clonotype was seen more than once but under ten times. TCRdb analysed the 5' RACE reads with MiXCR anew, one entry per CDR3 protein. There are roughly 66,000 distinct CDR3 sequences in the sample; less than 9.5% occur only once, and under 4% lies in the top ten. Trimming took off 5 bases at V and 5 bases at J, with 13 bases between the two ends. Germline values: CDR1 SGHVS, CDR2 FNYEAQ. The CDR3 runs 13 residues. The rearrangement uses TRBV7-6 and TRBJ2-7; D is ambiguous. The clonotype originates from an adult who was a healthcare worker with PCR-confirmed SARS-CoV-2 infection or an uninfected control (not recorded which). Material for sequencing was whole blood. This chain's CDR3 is CASSPPPWNEQYF. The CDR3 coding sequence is TGTGCCAGCAGCCCCCCTCCCTGGAACGAGCAGTACTTC.